This T cell receptor (beta chain) was recovered during a study of T cell repertoires in cytomegalovirus infection. Across the whole study: A matching HLA type, together with CMV infection, was signaled by public TCR beta signatures. Notes on the study in general: Public TCR beta family frequency separated CMV-and-HLA carriers, including in an independent cohort. Clonotypes of TCR beta that were HLA-C-restricted and CMV-specific dominated the ex vivo response.

Of note for this clonotype: The antigen remains undetermined.

MiXCR was run by TCRdb on the reads, yielding one entry per CDR3 protein. The sample lists some 680,000 distinct CDR3 sequences; about a third were seen once. V was trimmed by 4 bases and J by 5 bases, leaving 16 bases between them. This CDR3 region has 14 residues. Germline CDR1 is SGHNT and CDR2 is YYREEE (reference sequence). Sample: PBMCs. The chain is built from TRBV5-4 and TRBJ2-7; tentative D call: TRBD2 (7 bases). This sequence was found in a human donor in good health (CMV status not recorded). Some clones in this sample may be carry-over from other donors' samples. This CDR3 reads CASSPWAGDNEQYF. CDR3 nucleotides: TGTGCCAGCAGCCCCTGGGCGGGGGACAACGAGCAGTACTTC.